These T cell receptor beta chains were read from a single sample in a study of T cells after yellow fever vaccination. TCRdb re-derived calls from the 5' RACE reads in MiXCR, one entry per CDR3 protein. There are roughly 160,000 distinct CDR3 sequences in the sample; around 9.3% occur only once, and about a third lies in the top ten. The material was CD8+ T cells sorted from PBMCs, obtained 45 days after the yellow fever booster vaccination. The receptors derive from a man aged 18 to 29 who received the YFV17D yellow fever vaccine. CDR3s include the opening cysteine and the closing phenylalanine or tryptophan.

j_call: TRBJ2-7
v_call: TRBV12-3/TRBV12-4
cdr3_aa: CASSYLDRGYEQYF

j_call: TRBJ2-7
v_call: TRBV12-3/TRBV12-4
cdr3_aa: CASRGQGRHEQYF

j_call: TRBJ2-1
v_call: TRBV4-1
cdr3_aa: CASSQMGNEQFF

j_call: TRBJ2-5
v_call: TRBV25-1
cdr3_aa: CASSGRTTGLGETQYF

j_call: TRBJ2-1
v_call: TRBV2
cdr3_aa: CASSGPYNEQFF

j_call: TRBJ2-3
v_call: TRBV7-9
cdr3_aa: CASTWGGVTDTQYF

j_call: TRBJ2-5
v_call: TRBV5-6
cdr3_aa: CASSGPGKARETQYF

j_call: TRBJ2-7
v_call: TRBV29-1
cdr3_aa: CSVRDNSYEQYF

j_call: TRBJ2-7
v_call: TRBV12-3/TRBV12-4
cdr3_aa: CASSLYGGAYEQYF

j_call: TRBJ1-5
v_call: TRBV27
cdr3_aa: CASSSLASNQPQHF